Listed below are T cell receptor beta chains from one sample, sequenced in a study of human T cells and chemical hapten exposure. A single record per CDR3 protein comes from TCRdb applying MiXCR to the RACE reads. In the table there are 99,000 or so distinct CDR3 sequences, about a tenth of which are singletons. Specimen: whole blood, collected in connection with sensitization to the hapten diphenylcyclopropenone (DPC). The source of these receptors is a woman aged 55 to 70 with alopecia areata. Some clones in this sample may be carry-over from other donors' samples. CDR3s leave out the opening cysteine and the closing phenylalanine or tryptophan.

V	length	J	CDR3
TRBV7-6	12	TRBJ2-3	ASSLEGSGVTQY
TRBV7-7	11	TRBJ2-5	ASSIGGVETQY
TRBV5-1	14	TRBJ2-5	ASSLEAGLRKETQY
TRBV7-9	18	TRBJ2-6	ASSFGRQGFYPFGANVLT
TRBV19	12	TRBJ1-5	ASSGTAGNQPQH
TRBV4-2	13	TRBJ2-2	ASSQDGGNTGELF
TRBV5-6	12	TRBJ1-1	ASSYQGDEFEAF
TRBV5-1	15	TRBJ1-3	ASSPLSGVTSGNTIY
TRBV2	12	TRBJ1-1	ASSEVIVNTEAF
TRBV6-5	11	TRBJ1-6	AGQGQGVSPLH
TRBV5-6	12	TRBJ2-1	AWKTSGAYNEQF
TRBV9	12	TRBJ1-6	ASSVEGANSPLH
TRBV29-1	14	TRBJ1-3	SVEDRGGSSGNTIY
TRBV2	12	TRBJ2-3	ASTAEVITDTQY
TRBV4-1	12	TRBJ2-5	ASSPTGQGETQY
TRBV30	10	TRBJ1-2	ALIRDSYGYT
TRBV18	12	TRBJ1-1	ASSPQSFDTEAF
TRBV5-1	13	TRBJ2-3	ASSFRAVSTDTQY
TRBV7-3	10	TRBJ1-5	ASSLPREPQH
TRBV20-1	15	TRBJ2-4	SARDPTGSGGGGIQY